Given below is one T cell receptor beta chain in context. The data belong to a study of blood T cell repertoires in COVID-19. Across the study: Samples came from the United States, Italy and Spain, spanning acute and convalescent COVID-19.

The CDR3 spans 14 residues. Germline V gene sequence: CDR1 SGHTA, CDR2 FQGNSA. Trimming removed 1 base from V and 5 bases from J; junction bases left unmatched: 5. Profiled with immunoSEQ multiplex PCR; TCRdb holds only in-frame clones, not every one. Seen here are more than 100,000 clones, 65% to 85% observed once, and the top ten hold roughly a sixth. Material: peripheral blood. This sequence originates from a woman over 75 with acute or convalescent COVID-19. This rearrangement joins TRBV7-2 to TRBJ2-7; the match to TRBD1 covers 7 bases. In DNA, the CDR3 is TGTGCCAGCAGCTTAGACAGGGGACGCGACGAGCAGTACTTC. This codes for CASSLDRGRDEQYF.